The entry below describes one TCR beta chain. The V segment lost 5 bases and the J segment 4 bases; nucleotides outside the gene matches: 6. There are 14 residues in the CDR3. The germline V gene encodes CDR1 MNHNY and CDR2 SVGAGI (reference sequence). This specimen belongs to a study of pediatric ulcerative colitis. Sequenced by immunoSEQ multiplex PCR; TCRdb stores in-frame clones only, minus some. This sample has roughly 17,000 clones, with approximately 74% found just once. Rectal tissue came from one to two pinch biopsies taken at colonoscopy. The chain employs TRBV6-6 and TRBJ1-2, with 8 bases matching TRBD1. The specimen sequenced was gut tissue. This clonotype originated in a girl aged 5 to 17 with moderate ulcerative colitis. CDR3 sequence: CASSHRDRSYGYTF. The CDR3 nucleotides are TGTGCCAGCAGTCACCGGGACAGGTCCTATGGCTACACCTTC.